The 9 T cell receptor beta chains reported below all come from one sample, sequenced in a study of T cells in tuberculosis. TCRdb's copy holds only in-frame clones and misses some; the assay was immunoSEQ multiplex PCR. The profile shows under 50,000 clones, roughly 96% of them singletons. Sequencing was done on a sample of PBMCs. The receptors stem from a donor aged 10 to 29 with latent tuberculosis or without tuberculosis infection.

This clone was seen just once. The V call is TRBV6-6, the J call TRBJ1-4, with 7 nucleotides matching TRBD1. Germline V gene sequence: CDR1 MNHNY, CDR2 SVGAGI (reference sequence). The junction had 10 bases not matched to a gene; V was cut back by 9 bases and J by 0 bases. This CDR3 is 16 amino acids long. CDR3 nucleotide sequence: TGTGCCAGTGGGAGACAGGGAACTGCAACTAATGAAAAACTGTTTTTT. Amino acids: CASGRQGTATNEKLFF.

The chain joins TRBV14 to TRBJ2-5, with D perhaps matching TRBD1 (6 bases). With 4 bases removed from V and 0 bases from J, the gap between germline ends came to 9 bases. The CDR3 is 14 amino acids. Germline values: CDR1 SGHDN, CDR2 FVKESK. The CDR3 DNA is TGTGCCAGCAGCCCCACAGGGTACCAAGAGACCCAGTACTTC. Translated, it gives CASSPTGYQETQYF.

The CDR3 DNA sequence: TGTGCCAGCAGCGTAGGGCTGCAGGGTGAAGCTTTCTTT. Its protein is CASSVGLQGEAFF. The chain uses TRBV9 and TRBJ1-1; possibly TRBD1 for D (5 bases). This CDR3 is built from 13 residues. Trimming took 0 bases from V and 7 from J, leaving 10 bases between them. CDR1 SGDLS and CDR2 YYNGEE come from the germline V gene.

The CDR3 DNA reads as TGTGCCAGCAGCCCTGAGTCAGGGGATGAGCAGTTCTTC. The encoded protein is CASSPESGDEQFF. The rearrangement links TRBV13 to TRBJ2-1; D perhaps matches TRBD1 (6 bases). V lost 5 bases, J lost 8 bases, and 13 bases lay in between. Germline-derived CDR1 and CDR2 are PRHDT and FYEKMQ (reference sequence). CDR3 length equals 13 residues.

The rearrangement uses TRBV5-1 and TRBJ2-7; 7 bases align to TRBD1. The CDR3 has 15 amino acids. V gave up 4 bases and J gave up 2 bases; unmatched junction bases: 9. Per germline, CDR1 SGHRS and CDR2 YFSETQ. This CDR3 is CASSLGTAGTYEQYF. DNA of the CDR3: TGCGCCAGCAGCCTCGGGACAGCTGGTACCTACGAGCAGTACTTC.

The genes are TRBV5-1 and TRBJ1-2; maybe TRBD1 (6 bases). The CDR3 length is 17 residues. V lost 2 bases, J lost 8 bases, and 25 bases lay in between. CDR1 SGHRS and CDR2 YFSETQ come from the germline V gene. The CDR3 DNA reads TGCGCCAGCAGCTTCCCGTTTGCCGCAGGGGAGAAACGGGGCTACACCTTC. Its translation is CASSFPFAAGEKRGYTF. Full variable domain (rest looked up from reference TRBV5-1 and TRBJ1-2): KAGVTQTPRYLIKTRGQQVTLSCSPISGHRSVSWYQQTPGQGLQFLFEYFSETQRNKGNFPGRFSGRQFSNSRSEMNVSTLELGDSALYLCASSFPFAAGEKRGYTFGSGTRLTVV.

Written as DNA, the CDR3 is TGCGCCAGCAGCACCGGGACAGGGCTCGCTGGAAACACCATATATTTT. Amino acids: CASSTGTGLAGNTIYF. This chain links TRBV5-1 with TRBJ1-3; 9 nucleotides line up with TRBD1. The junction had 7 bases not matched to a gene; V was cut back by 4 bases and J by 2 bases. The CDR3 covers 16 residues. CDR1 SGHRS and CDR2 YFSETQ come from the germline V gene.

The chain couples TRBV5-1 to TRBJ2-3, with 11 bases identical to TRBD2. After removal of 4 bases from V and 2 bases from J, the junction contained 9 bases not matched to a gene. Germline lookup yields CDR1 SGHRS and CDR2 YFSETQ. The CDR3 runs to 17 residues. CDR3 nucleotide sequence: TGCGCCAGCAGCCGAGGGACTAGCGGAAAAGTCACAGATACGCAGTATTTT. Translating gives CASSRGTSGKVTDTQYF.

The chain carries TRBV9 and TRBJ1-2, with 7 bases aligning to TRBD1. Trimming at V came to 4 bases and at J to 2 bases, leaving 8 bases not matched to a gene. From germline, CDR1 is SGDLS and CDR2 YYNGEE. The CDR3 totals 15 residues. CDR3 DNA: TGTGCCAGCAGCCCCCGACAGGGAAGGAACTATGGCTACACCTTC. Its protein is CASSPRQGRNYGYTF.